This T cell receptor (beta chain) is drawn from a study of shared clonotypes between healthy human individuals. Study-level points and caveats: Genetic and exposure-history diversity was limited by the small donor number.

Positive CCR7 selection of CD45RO-negative cells yielded the naive CD8 cells, and terminally differentiated effector memory CD45RA+ cells were excluded. As to this clone: Antigen unknown.

Per germline, CDR1 SEHNR and CDR2 FQNEAQ (reference sequence). The CDR3 has 16 residues. V was trimmed by 1 base and J by 5 bases, leaving 17 bases between them. The assay was run at deep level. TCRdb's copy holds only in-frame clones and misses some; the assay was immunoSEQ multiplex PCR. The sample holds fewer than 1 million clones, 95% to 97% seen once. The sample was naive CD8+ T cells sorted from blood. The sequence was collected from a man aged 25-40 years in good health. The J gene is TRBJ1-2, the V gene TRBV7-9, with D unclear. Written as DNA, the CDR3 is TGTGCCAGCAGCTTAGGTGAAATAGGTAGTAGTTATGGCTACACCTTC. Its translation is CASSLGEIGSSYGYTF.